These T cell receptor beta chains were read from a single sample in a study of cytomegalovirus exposure and HLA in healthy donors. The table came from immunoSEQ multiplex PCR; TCRdb's copy has only in-frame clones and leaves some out. The data show roughly 120,000 clones, 78% seen once. Input material: PBMCs. The receptors here all came from a woman younger than 45 in good health and CMV-seropositive. Both conserved end residues are part of each CDR3. Expanded clones get a size class; other rows say once, few or many, or leave the size out.

v_call clone_size cdr3_length cdr3_aa
TRBV19 - 15 CASSIDFGGGKTQYF
TRBV2 - 13 CASNGQVNTEAFF
TRBV5-1 - 14 CASKEANMNTEAFF
TRBV6-5 - 14 CASSRTGESYEQYF
TRBV7-2 - 14 CASSPTRQGGGYTF
TRBV5-4 - 16 CASSPTGGRAKNIQYF
TRBV18 - 16 CASSAGTGGLNTEAFF
TRBV5-4 - 12 CASSSLGYEQYF
TRBV5-4 - 13 CASSSFLAYEQYF
TRBV11-2 - 13 CASSLLSGGPQHF
TRBV28 - 15 CASSFTGVSNQPQHF
TRBV28 - 16 CASPRSGTRDYNEQFF
TRBV4-1 - 12 CASSLRGTEAFF
TRBV4-3 - 13 CASSPPGNTEAFF
TRBV2 - 15 CASSGLGQDRREQYF
TRBV4-1 - 15 CASRLFSGGSYEQYF
TRBV19 - 15 CASSPMGTWNTEAFF
TRBV7-9 - 14 CASSRTGTDEKLFF
TRBV28 - 17 CASSTHPGTGSSYEQYF
TRBV6-1 - 14 CASSVDIGTDTQYF
TRBV4-3 - 13 CASSLDRAETQYF
TRBV29-1 few 15 CSVGGGMRGTDTQYF
TRBV2 - 13 CASSEPPRQPPTF
TRBV9 - 17 CASSVGPGQGEMYEQYF
TRBV6-4 - 14 CASRRDSYNSPLHF
TRBV28 - 13 CASGPGQGYEQYF
TRBV6-5 - 15 CASRNSESYNSPLHF
TRBV30 - 14 CAWGGGPNTGELFF
TRBV7-9 once 15 CASSSEDRVFGELFF
TRBV5-1 - 15 CASSLTPMGPYEQYF
TRBV11-3 - 15 CASSSSGGGYNEQFF
TRBV28 - 16 CASTPGGGQGYSPLHF
TRBV5-4 - 14 CASSLEAREETQYF
TRBV9 - 17 CASSVFVDSRANYGYTF
TRBV5-4 - 18 CASSLEGDRGRTKGGYTF
TRBV5-6 - 15 CASSLSGDSNQPQHF
TRBV5-1 once 14 CASSQGAGQETQYF
TRBV15 - 16 CATSTLGALGQETQYF
TRBV19 - 15 CASRRTGTGQETQYF
TRBV7-2 - 15 CASSLNAGVNTEAFF
TRBV4-2 once 17 CASSQVVASGWDNEQFF
TRBV7-9 - 12 CSSSSLQDTIYF
TRBV28 - 17 CASSFPPLAGPYNEQFF
TRBV4-2 - 19 CASSQERLLAGGRSNIQYF
TRBV5-4 - 13 CASSLRGGEKLFF
TRBV7-9 - 15 CASSLGTSGGIGQFF
TRBV30 - 15 CAWGAGGGVYNEQFF
TRBV4-1 - 15 CASSPITGGDSPLHF
TRBV29-1 - 17 CSVVSASGSSGANVLTF
TRBV4-1 - 15 CASSQASERGTEAFF
TRBV14 few 16 CASSQRRSAYNSPLHF
TRBV18 - 13 CASSPPWGDTIYF
TRBV7-2 - 15 CASSLARGFQETQYF